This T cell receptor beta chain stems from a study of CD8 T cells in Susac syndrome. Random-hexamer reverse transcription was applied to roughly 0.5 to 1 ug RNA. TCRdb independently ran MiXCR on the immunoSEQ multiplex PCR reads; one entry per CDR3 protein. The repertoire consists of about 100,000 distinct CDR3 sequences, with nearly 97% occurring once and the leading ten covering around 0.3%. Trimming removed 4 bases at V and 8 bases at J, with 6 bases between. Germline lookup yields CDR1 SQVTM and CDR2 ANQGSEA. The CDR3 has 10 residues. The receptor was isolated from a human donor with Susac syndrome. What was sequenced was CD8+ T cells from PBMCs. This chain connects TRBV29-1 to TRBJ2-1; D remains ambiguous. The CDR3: CSVGDHEQFF. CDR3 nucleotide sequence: TGCAGCGTTGGGGATCATGAGCAGTTCTTC.